This T cell receptor (beta chain) was obtained from a study of blood T cell repertoires in COVID-19. Study details: Sites in the United States, Italy and Spain provided acute and convalescent COVID-19 samples. The analysed material was cDNA or gDNA that came from T cells, B-cell-depleted T cells, or PBMCs.

Authors' methods: Quantification of nucleated cells was approximated via reference gene primer amplification. Generated by immunoSEQ multiplex PCR, the TCRdb table keeps only in-frame clones and is missing some. V and J calls and clone size are copied from that table; D and trimming were computed from the DNA. The repertoire holds fewer than 500,000 clones, with 86% as singletons. Input material: peripheral blood. The sequence was collected from a woman aged 25-40 years with active or convalescent COVID-19.

The CDR3 loop reads CASSLGGPSGETQYF. The CDR3, as DNA: TGTGCCAGCAGCTTAGGGGGGCCTAGTGGAGAGACCCAGTACTTC. The chain recombines TRBV7-6 with TRBJ2-5; a possible D gene is TRBD1 (6 bases). Germline V CDR1 and CDR2: SGHVS, FNYEAQ. The CDR3 has 15 amino acids. With 1 base removed from V and 4 bases from J, the gap between germline ends came to 13 bases.